The clone carrying this T cell receptor beta chain was seen at least ten times. In the authors' methods: Construction of a distant-metastasis classifier for papillary thyroid cancer relied on CDR3 differences across clinicopathological groups. Through MiXCR, TCRdb re-clonotyped the PCR reads. These V and J calls are TCRdb output, not the study's own analysis. The data hold more than 25,000 clones, with 9.5% to 14% observed a single time. All patients were untreated before thyroid surgery. CDR3 length: 14 amino acids. The germline V gene encodes CDR1 LNHDA and CDR2 SQIVND (reference sequence). V was shortened by 5 bases and J by 0 bases, with 11 bases between the two germline ends. This sample stems from a study of metastatic and nonmetastatic thyroid tumors. Study details: Thyroid patients, malignant and benign, had repertoires compared across blood and tumor or nodule tissue.

This sequence originates from a female donor with papillary thyroid cancer or a benign thyroid nodule (not recorded which). Some clones in this sample may be carry-over from other donors' samples. What was sequenced was blood. This rearrangement joins TRBV19 to TRBJ2-7, with no clear D. CDR3 residues: CASSLHPSSYEQYF. CDR3 DNA sequence: TGTGCCAGTAGTTTACACCCGAGCTCCTACGAGCAGTACTTC.